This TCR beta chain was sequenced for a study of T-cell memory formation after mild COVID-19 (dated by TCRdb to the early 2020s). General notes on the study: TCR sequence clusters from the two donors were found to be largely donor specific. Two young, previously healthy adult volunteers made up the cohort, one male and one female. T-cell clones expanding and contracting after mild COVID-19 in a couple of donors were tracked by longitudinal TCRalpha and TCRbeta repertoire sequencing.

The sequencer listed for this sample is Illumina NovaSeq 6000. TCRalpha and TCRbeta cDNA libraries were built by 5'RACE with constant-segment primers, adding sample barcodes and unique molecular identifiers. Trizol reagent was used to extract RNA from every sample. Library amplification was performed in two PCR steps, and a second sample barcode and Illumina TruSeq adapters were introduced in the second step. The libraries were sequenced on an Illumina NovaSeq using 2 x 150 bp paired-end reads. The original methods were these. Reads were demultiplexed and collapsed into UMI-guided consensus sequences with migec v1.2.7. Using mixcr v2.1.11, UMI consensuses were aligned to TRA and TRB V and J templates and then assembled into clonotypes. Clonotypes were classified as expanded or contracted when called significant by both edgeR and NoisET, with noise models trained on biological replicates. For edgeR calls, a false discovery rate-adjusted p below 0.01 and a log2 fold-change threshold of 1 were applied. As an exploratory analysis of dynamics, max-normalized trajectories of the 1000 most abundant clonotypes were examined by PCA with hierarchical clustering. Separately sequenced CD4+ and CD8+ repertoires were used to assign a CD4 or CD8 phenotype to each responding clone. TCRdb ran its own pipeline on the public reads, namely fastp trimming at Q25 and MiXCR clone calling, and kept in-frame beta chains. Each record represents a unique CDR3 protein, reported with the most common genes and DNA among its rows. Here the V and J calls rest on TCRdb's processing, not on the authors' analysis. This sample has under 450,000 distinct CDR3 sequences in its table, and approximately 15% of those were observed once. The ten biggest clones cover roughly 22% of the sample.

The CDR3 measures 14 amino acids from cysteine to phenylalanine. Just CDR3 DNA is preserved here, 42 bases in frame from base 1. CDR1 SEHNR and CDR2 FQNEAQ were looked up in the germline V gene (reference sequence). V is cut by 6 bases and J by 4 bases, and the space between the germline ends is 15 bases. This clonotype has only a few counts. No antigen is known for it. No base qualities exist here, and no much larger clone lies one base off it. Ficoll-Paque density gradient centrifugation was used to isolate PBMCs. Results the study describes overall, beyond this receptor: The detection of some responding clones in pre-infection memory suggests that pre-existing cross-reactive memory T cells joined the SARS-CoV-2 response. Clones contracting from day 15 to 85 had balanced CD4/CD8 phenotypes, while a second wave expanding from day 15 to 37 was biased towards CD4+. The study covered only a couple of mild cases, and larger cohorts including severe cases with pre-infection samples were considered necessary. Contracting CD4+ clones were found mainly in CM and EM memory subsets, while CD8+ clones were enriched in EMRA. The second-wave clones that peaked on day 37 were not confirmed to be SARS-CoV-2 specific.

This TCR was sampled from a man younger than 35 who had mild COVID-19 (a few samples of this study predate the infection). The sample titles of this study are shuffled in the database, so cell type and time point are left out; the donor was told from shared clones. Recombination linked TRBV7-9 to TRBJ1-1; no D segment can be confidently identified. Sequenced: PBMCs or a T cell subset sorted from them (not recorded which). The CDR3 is CASRMVGSGTEAFF. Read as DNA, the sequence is TGTGCCAGCAGGATGGTGGGGAGCGGCACTGAAGCTTTCTTT.